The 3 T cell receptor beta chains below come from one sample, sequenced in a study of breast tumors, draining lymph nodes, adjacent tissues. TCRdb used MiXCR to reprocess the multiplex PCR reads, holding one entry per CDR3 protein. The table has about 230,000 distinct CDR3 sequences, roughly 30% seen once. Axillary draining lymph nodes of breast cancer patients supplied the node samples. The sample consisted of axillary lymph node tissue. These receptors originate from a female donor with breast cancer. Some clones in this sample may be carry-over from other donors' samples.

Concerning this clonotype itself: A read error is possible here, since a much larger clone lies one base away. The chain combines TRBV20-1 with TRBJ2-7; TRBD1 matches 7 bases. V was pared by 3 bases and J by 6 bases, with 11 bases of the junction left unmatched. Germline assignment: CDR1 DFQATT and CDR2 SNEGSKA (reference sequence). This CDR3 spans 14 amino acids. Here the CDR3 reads CSASDRDEASEQYF. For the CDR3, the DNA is TGCAGTGCTAGTGACAGGGATGAGGCCTCCGAGCAGTACTTC.

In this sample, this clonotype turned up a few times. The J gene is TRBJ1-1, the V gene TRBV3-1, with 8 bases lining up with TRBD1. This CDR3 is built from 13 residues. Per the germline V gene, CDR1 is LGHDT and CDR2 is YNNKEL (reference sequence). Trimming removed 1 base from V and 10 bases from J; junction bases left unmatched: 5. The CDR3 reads CASSQGAGGSAFF. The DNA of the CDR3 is TGTGCCAGCAGCCAAGGGGCAGGGGGCTCAGCTTTCTTT.

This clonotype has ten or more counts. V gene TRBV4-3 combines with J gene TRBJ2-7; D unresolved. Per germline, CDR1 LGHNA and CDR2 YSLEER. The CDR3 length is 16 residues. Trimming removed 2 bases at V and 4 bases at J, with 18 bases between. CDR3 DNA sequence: TGCGCCAGCAGCCAATCCGGCCAGGCCGGTACGTACGAGCAGTACTTC. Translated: CASSQSGQAGTYEQYF.